Following are 24 T cell receptor beta chains from one sample sequenced in a study of siplizumab effects on memory and regulatory T cells. The assay was immunoSEQ multiplex PCR, and TCRdb's table has in-frame clones only and misses some. Of approximately 100,000 clones in the sample, 92% are singletons; the top ten hold under 0.75%. The sample was Tregs sorted from blood. These receptors originate from a human donor in good health.

The V and J genes are TRBV10-3 and TRBJ2-4; 7 bases line up with TRBD1. Germline CDR1 ENHRY, CDR2 SYGVKD. J gave up 0 bases and V 3 bases, and 8 bases lay outside the gene matches. The CDR3 sequence is 17 residues long. The CDR3 here is CAISERTGDVAKNIQYF. The CDR3 DNA follows: TGTGCCATCAGTGAACGAACAGGGGACGTAGCCAAAAACATTCAGTACTTC.

The chain is built from TRBV4-2 and TRBJ2-2; D is perhaps TRBD1 (5 bases). V dropped 0 bases and J dropped 2 bases, with 13 bases sitting between them. This CDR3 region has 17 residues. Per the germline V gene, CDR1 is LGHNA and CDR2 is YNFKEQ. In DNA, the CDR3 is TGTGCCAGCAGCCAAGATTCGCAGGGATTAAACACCGGGGAGCTGTTTTTT. Translated: CASSQDSQGLNTGELFF.

Notes on this clone: Being one base from a much bigger clone, this may be a read error. J is TRBJ2-1 and V is TRBV2, with D possibly matching TRBD1 (6 bases). This CDR3 is 15 amino acids long. The germline V gene encodes CDR1 SNHLY and CDR2 FYNNEI. With 6 bases removed from V and 3 bases from J, the gap between germline ends came to 15 bases. CDR3 sequence reads: CASRPTGIHYNEQFF. The CDR3 bases are TGTGCCAGCAGGCCAACAGGGATCCACTACAATGAGCAGTTCTTC.

Only one count was recorded for this clone. V usage is TRBV11-1 and J usage is TRBJ2-3; D gene ambiguous. Germline V gene data show CDR1 as SGHAT and CDR2 as FQDESV (reference sequence). V was clipped by 6 bases and J by 4 bases, with 5 bases between them. The CDR3 consists of 11 residues. The CDR3 coding sequence is TGTGCCAGCAGATGGGCAGATACGCAGTATTTT. Its protein product is CASRWADTQYF.

V is TRBV28 and J is TRBJ1-3, with a tentative D call TRBD1 (6 bases). From germline, CDR1 is MDHEN and CDR2 SYDVKM. V lost 9 bases to trimming and J lost 0 bases, with 12 bases between them. This CDR3 has 14 amino acids. The CDR3 DNA reads TGTGCCAGTACGGACAGCTACTCTGGAAACACCATATATTTT. Translated: CASTDSYSGNTIYF.

The rearrangement uses TRBV9 and TRBJ2-2, with 9 bases aligning to TRBD2. Trimming took 3 bases from V and 4 from J; bases not matched to a gene: 4. CDR1 is SGDLS, CDR2 YYNGEE, per germline. The CDR3 runs to 15 residues. As DNA, the CDR3 is TGTGCCAGCAGCGGACTAGCGGCGGTCACCGGGGAGCTGTTTTTT. As protein: CASSGLAAVTGELFF.

The V call is TRBV6-5, the J call TRBJ1-1; 10 bases align to TRBD1. The CDR3 extends over 15 amino acids. V lost 4 bases and J lost 5; bases outside the gene matches: 7. Germline CDR1 MNHEY, CDR2 SVGAGI. The CDR3 loop is CASSSLGQGFTEAFF. CDR3 nucleotides: TGTGCCAGCAGTTCATTGGGACAGGGGTTTACTGAAGCTTTCTTT.

This clone was seen only once. The chain carries TRBV15 and TRBJ2-2; D gene unclear. The germline V gene encodes CDR1 LNHNV and CDR2 YYDKDF (reference sequence). The CDR3 spans 15 residues. V lost 1 base and J 8 bases, leaving 14 bases between the germline ends. In DNA form, the CDR3 reads TGTGCCACCAGCAGAGCAACACCTTTTTGGGGGGAGCTGTTTTTT. This sequence encodes CATSRATPFWGELFF.

Turning to this clone: The same CDR3 also results from other DNA sequences found in this sample. This chain uses TRBV5-1 with TRBJ2-3, with TRBD2 matching over 16 bases. The CDR3 has 16 amino acids. The germline V gene encodes CDR1 SGHRS and CDR2 YFSETQ. J lost 3 bases, V lost 4 bases, and 2 bases had no gene match. This CDR3 reads CASSTGLAGGTDTQYF. The CDR3 DNA sequence: TGCGCCAGCAGCACGGGACTAGCGGGAGGGACAGATACGCAGTATTTT. Based on the CDR3 plus reference TRBV5-1 and TRBJ2-3, the full variable domain is KAGVTQTPRYLIKTRGQQVTLSCSPISGHRSVSWYQQTPGQGLQFLFEYFSETQRNKGNFPGRFSGRQFSNSRSEMNVSTLELGDSALYLCASSTGLAGGTDTQYFGPGTRLTVL.

V usage is TRBV7-9 and J usage is TRBJ2-1; D is possibly TRBD1 (6 bases). V lost 3 bases to trimming and J lost 5 bases, with 8 bases between them. This CDR3 has 13 amino acids. In germline, CDR1 is SEHNR, CDR2 FQNEAQ (reference sequence). The CDR3 DNA is TGTGCCAGCAGCTTTTGGGACAACAATGAGCAGTTCTTC. This gives the protein CASSFWDNNEQFF.

This rearrangement joins TRBV10-3 to TRBJ1-2; 8 positions match TRBD1. The V segment lost 0 bases and the J segment 7 bases; nucleotides outside the gene matches: 7. Germline CDR1 and CDR2: ENHRY and SYGVKD. This CDR3 has 15 residues. The CDR3 reads CAISESWTGRSGYTF. DNA of the CDR3: TGTGCCATCAGTGAGTCTTGGACAGGGAGAAGTGGCTACACCTTC.

CDR3 protein: CSVEGSLGRDEQYF. The CDR3 nucleotides read TGCAGCGTTGAAGGGTCCCTTGGGAGGGACGAGCAGTACTTC. The rearrangement uses TRBV29-1 and TRBJ2-7; 7 bases match TRBD2. Germline CDR1 is SQVTM and CDR2 is ANQGSEA. CDR3 length equals 14 residues. With 1 base clipped from V and 5 bases from J, the junction kept 8 bases outside the gene matches.

The table lists this clone with a few counts. The chain recombines TRBV11-2 with TRBJ1-2; TRBD1 matches 7 bases. V gave up 5 bases and J gave up 0 bases; unmatched junction bases: 3. From germline, CDR1 is SGHAT and CDR2 FQNNGV. This CDR3 is built from 14 residues. The DNA for the CDR3 is TGTGCCAGCAGCCAACAGGGGACTAACTATGGCTACACCTTC. This encodes CASSQQGTNYGYTF.

This clone was seen a handful of times. The J gene is TRBJ2-5, the V gene TRBV5-1; possibly TRBD1 for D (6 bases). Trimming shortened V by 4 bases and J by 3 bases, and 13 bases separated the two germline ends. This CDR3 has 14 amino acids. The germline gives CDR1 SGHRS, CDR2 YFSETQ. The CDR3 DNA is TGCGCCAGCAGCAGTGGGGGCGCGGAAGAGACCCAGTACTTC. Amino acid sequence: CASSSGGAEETQYF.

The chain is built from TRBV30 and TRBJ1-3, with D tentatively TRBD1 (6 bases). The V end lost 3 bases, the J end lost 2 bases, and 17 bases lay between the germline ends. This CDR3 comprises 16 residues. CDR1 GTSNPN and CDR2 SVGIG come from the germline V gene (reference sequence). CDR3 nucleotide sequence: TGTGCCTGGAGGTTGGCAGGGGCTGAAGCTGGAAACACCATATATTTT. Protein sequence: CAWRLAGAEAGNTIYF. Variable domain in full (rest from reference TRBV30 and TRBJ1-3): SQTIHQWPATLVQPVGSPLSLECTVEGTSNPNLYWYRQAAGRGLQLLFYSVGIGQISSEVPQNLSASRPQDRQFILSSKKLLLSDSGFYLCAWRLAGAEAGNTIYFGEGSWLTVV.

This clone was seen once. The rearrangement joins TRBV11-3 to TRBJ1-1, with 8 bases that match TRBD1. Germline CDR1 is SGHNT and CDR2 is YENEEA. With V trimmed by 5 bases and J by 3 bases, 8 bases remained unmatched. This CDR3 region has 15 residues. The CDR3 DNA reads TGTGCCAGCAGCACCGGACAGGGAATACACACTGAAGCTTTCTTT. Protein product: CASSTGQGIHTEAFF.

This chain connects TRBV5-1 to TRBJ1-2, with D possibly matching TRBD1 (5 bases). The CDR3 runs to 15 residues. CDR1 and CDR2 (germline): SGHRS, YFSETQ. The V and J ends lost 1 base and 4 bases respectively, with 14 bases between them. In DNA, the CDR3 is TGCGCCAGCAGCTTGTCTGGGGGGACTGGCTATGGCTACACCTTC. It encodes CASSLSGGTGYGYTF. The entire variable domain, with the rest obtained from reference TRBV5-1 and TRBJ1-2, is as follows: KAGVTQTPRYLIKTRGQQVTLSCSPISGHRSVSWYQQTPGQGLQFLFEYFSETQRNKGNFPGRFSGRQFSNSRSEMNVSTLELGDSALYLCASSLSGGTGYGYTFGSGTRLTVV.

The J gene is TRBJ2-2, the V gene TRBV10-3; D assignment may be TRBD1 or TRBD2 (6 bases each). The ends were cut back, 11 bases at V and 8 bases at J, with 21 bases in the middle. The CDR3 length is 14 residues. The germline V gene encodes CDR1 ENHRY and CDR2 SYGVKD. The DNA of the CDR3 is TGTGCCGTCCGGGTTCATCCGGGGGCAGGGGAGCTGTTTTTT. It codes for CAVRVHPGAGELFF.

The J gene is TRBJ2-2, the V gene TRBV5-1; D is possibly TRBD2 (6 bases). Trimming pared 4 bases from V and 8 bases from J, leaving 18 bases between. The length of the CDR3 is 15 residues. Germline CDR1 reads SGHRS; CDR2 reads YFSETQ. CDR3 amino acids: CASSGGDWDSGELFF. The CDR3 coding sequence is TGCGCCAGCAGCGGAGGGGACTGGGACTCAGGGGAGCTGTTTTTT.

This chain links TRBV10-3 with TRBJ2-5, with 12 bases aligning to TRBD2. The junction had 0 bases not matched to a gene; V was cut back by 5 bases and J by 5 bases. CDR1 ENHRY and CDR2 SYGVKD come from the germline V gene. The CDR3 length is 13 residues. CDR3 in DNA: TGTGCCATCAGTACTAGCGGGAGGGAGACCCAGTACTTC. It codes for CAISTSGRETQYF.

This chain links TRBV10-3 with TRBJ2-1; 13 bases agree with TRBD2. From germline, CDR1 is ENHRY and CDR2 SYGVKD. CDR3 length equals 16 residues. V gave up 0 bases and J gave up 7 bases; unmatched junction bases: 3. CDR3 sequence reads: CAISESGTSGMNEQFF. CDR3 in DNA: TGTGCCATCAGTGAGTCAGGGACTAGCGGGATGAATGAGCAGTTCTTC.

This clone was detected once. This rearrangement joins TRBV5-1 to TRBJ2-1; 7 bases fit TRBD2. Trimming at V came to 2 bases and at J to 0 bases, leaving 2 bases not matched to a gene. From germline, CDR1 is SGHRS and CDR2 YFSETQ. The CDR3 covers 15 residues. The CDR3: CASSFSSGSYNEQFF. In nucleotides, the CDR3 is TGCGCCAGCAGCTTTTCTAGCGGCTCCTACAATGAGCAGTTCTTC.

The chain joins TRBV4-1 to TRBJ1-1; D uncertain. Germline CDR1 reads MGHRA; CDR2 reads YSYEKL. V gave up 5 bases and J gave up 4 bases, with 17 bases separating them. The length of the CDR3 is 15 residues. The CDR3 DNA sequence: TGCGCCAGCAGCGGTAGCCTGGGGAGAGGCACTGAAGCTTTCTTT. Protein product: CASSGSLGRGTEAFF.

This clone appeared a single time. CDR3 sequence reads: CASSEVTGSNTEAFF. CDR3 bases: TGTGCCAGCAGTGAAGTCACAGGGTCGAACACTGAAGCTTTCTTT. The V call is TRBV6-1, the J call TRBJ1-1; TRBD1 is a possible D gene (6 bases). CDR1 is MNHNS and CDR2 is SASEGT in the germline V gene. The CDR3 totals 15 residues. Trimming stripped 1 base from V and 1 base from J, with 10 bases between.